This TCR beta chain appears in the sequencing data of a study of radiotherapy plus CTLA-4 blockade in lung cancer. Background on the study: For about 19% of patients, objective responses occurred, and around 34% had disease control. Study results and limitations: After radiotherapy and ipilimumab, tumor-derived clones expanded in peripheral blood. Alongside interferon-beta, early blood T cell clone dynamics were reportedly the best predictor of response.

TCRdb's copy holds only in-frame clones and misses some; the assay was immunoSEQ multiplex PCR. The data hold about 85,000 clones, with 70% to 90% observed a single time. For this clone: The target antigen is unknown.

Alongside CTLA-4 blockade with ipilimumab, patients with chemo-refractory metastatic non-small-cell lung cancer received focal radiation. The specimen was peripheral blood, collected from a patient treated with radiotherapy plus ipilimumab. The receptor comes from a human donor with non-small cell lung cancer who had a partial response to radiotherapy plus ipilimumab.

The CDR3 loop reads CASSQDGAGGYYGYTF. The CDR3 DNA sequence: TGCGCCAGCAGCCAAGACGGGGCAGGGGGCTACTATGGCTACACCTTC. This sequence joins TRBV4-1 and TRBJ1-2; 8 positions agree with TRBD1. After removal of 0 bases from V and 3 bases from J, the junction contained 6 bases not matched to a gene. This CDR3 spans 16 amino acids. Germline V gene lookup returns CDR1 MGHRA and CDR2 YSYEKL.